The next 25 T cell receptor beta chains were all read from a single sample in a study of Ad26.COV2.S vaccination and SARS-CoV-2 variants. Treatment noted: around 19 received Ad26.COV2.S at low or high dose, single or two shots; about 5 received placebo; per-sample allocation not given. It was on day 63 after the first vaccine or placebo injection that samples were taken. The table came from immunoSEQ multiplex PCR; TCRdb's copy has only in-frame clones and leaves some out. The sample includes approximately 400,000 clones, about 85% of them seen just once. The material was peripheral blood, obtained in a trial of Ad26.COV2.S vaccine versus placebo. All receptors derive from a person between 18 and 65 years old who received the Ad26.COV2.S COVID-19 vaccine or a placebo.

The chain is built from TRBV7-9 and TRBJ2-7; D remains ambiguous. Germline V gene sequence: CDR1 SEHNR, CDR2 FQNEAQ (reference sequence). The CDR3 is 12 amino acids. Trimming removed 1 base from V and 6 bases from J, with 7 bases in between. DNA of the CDR3: TGTGCCAGCAGCTTAGATAGAACCGAGCAGTACTTC. Encoded protein: CASSLDRTEQYF.

J is TRBJ1-6 and V is TRBV9; the match to TRBD1 covers 7 bases. The CDR3 length is 14 residues. With V trimmed by 3 bases and J by 7 bases, 4 bases remained unmatched. CDR1 and CDR2 (germline): SGDLS, YYNGEE. CDR3 sequence (DNA): TGTGCCAGCAGCGAGAGGGACAGAAATTCACCCCTCCACTTT. This sequence encodes CASSERDRNSPLHF.

The chain joins TRBV5-1 to TRBJ2-3; TRBD2 matches 12 bases. The CDR3 contains 20 residues. The J segment lost 0 bases and the V segment lost 0 bases, leaving 11 bases of the junction unmatched. Germline assignment: CDR1 SGHRS and CDR2 YFSETQ. CDR3 residues: CASSLGTSGIRTSSTDTQYF. The CDR3, as DNA: TGCGCCAGCAGCTTGGGGACTAGCGGGATCAGGACGTCTAGCACAGATACGCAGTATTTT. Combining the CDR3 with reference TRBV5-1 and TRBJ2-3 gives the whole variable domain KAGVTQTPRYLIKTRGQQVTLSCSPISGHRSVSWYQQTPGQGLQFLFEYFSETQRNKGNFPGRFSGRQFSNSRSEMNVSTLELGDSALYLCASSLGTSGIRTSSTDTQYFGPGTRLTVL.

The rearrangement links TRBV12-3 or TRBV12-4 to TRBJ2-3; maybe TRBD1 (6 bases). The CDR3 consists of 12 residues. Trimming pared 6 bases from V and 4 bases from J, leaving 8 bases between. The CDR3 DNA reads TGTGCCAGCAGAACAGGGTCAGATACGCAGTATTTT. Encoded protein: CASRTGSDTQYF.

The V gene is TRBV5-4, the J gene TRBJ2-7; 10 bases match TRBD1. The CDR3 totals 14 residues. Trimming removed 5 bases from V and 5 bases from J; junction bases left unmatched: 7. Germline V lookup: CDR1 SGHNT, CDR2 YYREEE (reference sequence). The CDR3 DNA follows: TGTGCCAGCAGGAAAGGACAGGGGGACAACGAGCAGTACTTC. It codes for CASRKGQGDNEQYF.

This rearrangement joins TRBV5-1 to TRBJ2-5; D is uncertain. CDR1 is SGHRS, CDR2 YFSETQ, per germline. Trimming cost V 0 bases and J 5 bases, with 14 bases left between them. The CDR3 sequence is 15 residues long. CDR3 coding DNA: TGCGCCAGCAGCTTGGACGGTCTCATGGCGGAGACCCAGTACTTC. It specifies CASSLDGLMAETQYF.

The gene calls are TRBV5-4 and TRBJ2-5; 14 bases line up with TRBD2. Trimming at V came to 4 bases and at J to 5 bases, leaving 7 bases not matched to a gene. The CDR3 is 16 residues long. Germline lookup yields CDR1 SGHNT and CDR2 YYREEE (reference sequence). For the CDR3, the DNA is TGTGCCAGCAGCAAAGGGACTAGCGGGAGCTCGGAGACCCAGTACTTC. It is translated as CASSKGTSGSSETQYF.

The chain has TRBV10-3 and TRBJ2-5, with TRBD1 as a possible D gene (6 bases). There are 14 residues in the CDR3. V was trimmed by 2 bases and J by 1 base, leaving 8 bases between them. Per the germline V gene, CDR1 is ENHRY and CDR2 is SYGVKD. DNA of the CDR3: TGTGCCATCAGTGAGACAGGGTTCCAAGAGACCCAGTACTTC. Translating gives CAISETGFQETQYF.

DNA of the CDR3: TGCGCCAGCAGCAGAGCGGCCACATACAATGAGCAGTTCTTC. This gives the protein CASSRAATYNEQFF. This chain joins TRBV5-1 and TRBJ2-1; D may be TRBD2 (5 bases). CDR3 size: 14 residues. V was shortened by 4 bases and J by 4 bases, with 12 bases between the two germline ends. Germline-derived CDR1 and CDR2 are SGHRS and YFSETQ.

The J gene is TRBJ2-1, the V gene TRBV5-5; D perhaps matches TRBD2 (6 bases). CDR1 SGHKS and CDR2 YYEKEE come from the germline V gene (reference sequence). This CDR3 comprises 14 residues. Between the trimmed V and J ends, which lost 4 bases and 7 bases, there was a span of 15 bases. CDR3 nucleotide sequence: TGTGCCAGCAGCCATAGCGGCCTCCGGAATGAGCAGTTCTTC. Amino acid sequence: CASSHSGLRNEQFF.

The V call is TRBV2, the J call TRBJ2-3, with D possibly TRBD2 on 5 matching bases. Per the germline V gene, CDR1 is SNHLY and CDR2 is FYNNEI. The CDR3 covers 13 residues. With 6 bases removed from V and 10 bases from J, the gap between germline ends came to 17 bases. The CDR3 region is CASRASGVEAQYF. The CDR3 nucleotides read TGTGCCAGCAGGGCTTCCGGGGTCGAGGCGCAGTATTTT. Combining the CDR3 with reference TRBV2 and TRBJ2-3 gives the whole variable domain EPEVTQTPSHQVTQMGQEVILRCVPISNHLYFYWYRQILGQKVEFLVSFYNNEISEKSEIFDDQFSVERPDGSNFTLKIRSTKLEDSAMYFCASRASGVEAQYFGPGTRLTVL.

V is TRBV7-2 and J is TRBJ2-7; possible D gene TRBD1, 6 bases. Germline V gives CDR1 SGHTA, CDR2 FQGNSA. V was trimmed by 6 bases and J by 0 bases, leaving 12 bases between them. The CDR3 totals 14 residues. The CDR3 DNA reads TGTGCCAGCAGAGGACAGTCTTCCTCCTACGAGCAGTACTTC. It yields the protein CASRGQSSSYEQYF.

J is TRBJ1-1 and V is TRBV18; tentative D call: TRBD1 (6 bases). The CDR3 loop spans 15 amino acids. CDR1 KGHSH and CDR2 LQKENI come from the germline V gene. The V and J ends lost 5 bases and 1 base respectively, with 14 bases between them. CDR3 coding DNA: TGTGCCAGCTCAGAAACCGGACAGCCGAACACTGAAGCTTTCTTT. Translating gives CASSETGQPNTEAFF.

There are a few counts of this clone. The same CDR3 is also encoded by other DNA sequences in this sample. The V and J genes are TRBV2 and TRBJ2-7; D ambiguous. The CDR3 is 11 residues long. CDR1 and CDR2 (germline): SNHLY, FYNNEI. V lost 6 bases and J lost 2, with 5 bases in between. Written as DNA, the CDR3 is TGTGCCAGCAGGGGTCCCTACGAGCAGTACTTC. Translated: CASRGPYEQYF. The full variable domain, rest sourced from reference TRBV2 and TRBJ2-7, is EPEVTQTPSHQVTQMGQEVILRCVPISNHLYFYWYRQILGQKVEFLVSFYNNEISEKSEIFDDQFSVERPDGSNFTLKIRSTKLEDSAMYFCASRGPYEQYFGPGTRLTVT.

V is TRBV6-6 and J is TRBJ2-3, with TRBD1 matching over 8 bases. V lost 6 bases to trimming and J lost 4 bases; unmatched junction nucleotides: 3. Germline assignment: CDR1 MNHNY and CDR2 SVGAGI (reference sequence). The CDR3 runs to 13 residues. In DNA, the CDR3 is TGTGCCAGCAGGCTGACAGGGGCAGATACGCAGTATTTT. Translating it yields CASRLTGADTQYF.

The chain joins TRBV6-5 to TRBJ2-7; no firm D call. CDR3 length: 14 residues. V was pared by 11 bases and J by 5 bases, with 22 bases between. The V gene's germline CDR1 is MNHEY and CDR2 SVGAGI. The CDR3 protein is CASRNSDSHNEQYF. Written as DNA, the CDR3 is TGTGCCTCCAGAAACTCAGATTCCCACAACGAGCAGTACTTC.

A remark on this clone: A much larger clone lies a single base off, so this may be a read error. The genes are TRBV12-3 or TRBV12-4 and TRBJ1-2; a possible D gene is TRBD1 (5 bases). CDR3 length: 12 amino acids. The CDR3 loop reads CVSTLGVSGYTF. In DNA form, the CDR3 reads TGTGTCAGCACCCTAGGGGTGTCCGGCTACACCTTC.

The V call is TRBV15, the J call TRBJ2-5, with D possibly matching TRBD2 (5 bases). Germline CDR1 reads LNHNV; CDR2 reads YYDKDF (reference sequence). This CDR3 comprises 14 residues. With 0 bases removed from V and 3 bases from J, the gap between germline ends came to 8 bases. The CDR3 protein is CATSRDFGEETQYF. DNA of the CDR3: TGTGCCACCAGCAGAGATTTCGGGGAAGAGACCCAGTACTTC.

This rearrangement joins TRBV11-2 to TRBJ2-3, with 12 bases matching TRBD2. The CDR3 loop spans 18 amino acids. Germline V CDR1 and CDR2: SGHAT, FQNNGV. J was trimmed by 4 bases and V by 7 bases; bases with no gene match: 15. The CDR3 sequence: CASTSYGTSGFRSDTQYF. In nucleotides, the CDR3 is TGTGCCAGCACCTCCTATGGGACTAGCGGGTTTCGCTCAGATACGCAGTATTTT.

V usage is TRBV27 and J usage is TRBJ2-3, with 11 nucleotides matching TRBD2. After removal of 4 bases from V and 2 bases from J, the junction contained 5 bases not matched to a gene. This CDR3 is built from 16 residues. The V gene's germline CDR1 is MNHEY and CDR2 SMNVEV (reference sequence). In DNA form, the CDR3 reads TGTGCCAGCAGTTCCCTAGCGGGGGGCCCCACAGATACGCAGTATTTT. Translated: CASSSLAGGPTDTQYF.

This chain connects TRBV4-1 to TRBJ2-2, with 12 bases matching TRBD2. The length of the CDR3 is 18 residues. Germline V CDR1 and CDR2: MGHRA, YSYEKL. Trimming at V came to 1 base and at J to 0 bases, leaving 3 bases not matched to a gene. The CDR3 DNA reads TGCGCCAGCAGCCAAGTGACTAGCGGGGGAACGAACACCGGGGAGCTGTTTTTT. This encodes CASSQVTSGGTNTGELFF.

The chain recombines TRBV27 with TRBJ2-6; 8 positions match TRBD1. The CDR3 length is 13 residues. Germline assignment: CDR1 MNHEY and CDR2 SMNVEV (reference sequence). Unmatched junction bases numbered 6, after V lost 5 bases and J lost 12 bases. The CDR3 protein is CASSMDRASVLTF. The DNA for the CDR3 is TGTGCCAGCAGTATGGACAGGGCGAGCGTCCTGACTTTC.

The chain uses TRBV12-3 or TRBV12-4 and TRBJ1-5; no clear D gene. Trimming stripped 5 bases from V and 3 bases from J, with 8 bases between. This CDR3 is built from 13 residues. The chain's CDR3 is CASSPTYNQPQHF. In DNA form, the CDR3 reads TGTGCCAGCAGTCCCACGTACAATCAGCCCCAGCATTTT.

The chain couples TRBV28 to TRBJ2-7; 7 nucleotides match TRBD2. Germline CDR1 and CDR2: MDHEN and SYDVKM. This CDR3 has 16 amino acids. Unmatched junction bases numbered 15, after V lost 6 bases and J lost 4 bases. The CDR3: CASRIDSGLGLYEQYF. CDR3 DNA: TGTGCCAGCAGGATAGATTCTGGACTAGGATTGTACGAGCAGTACTTC.

V gene TRBV7-6 combines with J gene TRBJ2-1; no firm D call. CDR1 SGHVS and CDR2 FNYEAQ come from the germline V gene. V lost 0 bases and J lost 7, with 13 bases in between. The CDR3 has 15 amino acids. The CDR3 DNA reads as TGTGCCAGCAGCTTAGCGCTGGGTAGGCGGAATGAGCAGTTCTTC. Protein: CASSLALGRRNEQFF.